Listed below are T cell receptor beta chains from one sample, sequenced in a study of cytomegalovirus exposure and HLA in healthy donors. Generated by immunoSEQ multiplex PCR, the TCRdb table keeps only in-frame clones and is missing some. The data contain around 160,000 clones, roughly 75% of them singletons. Specimen: PBMCs. The source is a middle-aged woman in good health and CMV-seropositive. Each CDR3 is given with its conserved first and last residue. The D gene is left open where the match is weak. Not every row has a clone size; where given, it reads once, few, many or a size class.

cdr3_aa,cdr3_nt,d_call,clone_size,v_call,j_call
CASSLHPPLSAEQFF,TGTGCCAGCAGTTTGCATCCCCCTCTGAGTGCTGAGCAGTTCTTC,NA,NA,TRBV28,TRBJ2-1
CASSTGSLTNEQFF,TGTGCCAGCAGCACCGGGTCTCTAACCAATGAGCAGTTCTTC,NA,NA,TRBV2,TRBJ2-1
CASSTYPGTGVSGANVLTF,TGTGCCAGCAGCACTTATCCCGGGACAGGGGTATCTGGGGCCAACGTCCTGACTTTC,TRBD1,NA,TRBV11-2,TRBJ2-6
CASSLPTESYGYTF,TGTGCCAGCTCACTTCCGACAGAGAGCTATGGCTACACCTTC,NA,NA,TRBV18,TRBJ1-2
CASSWGTGKFYEKLFF,TGTGCCAGTAGTTGGGGGACAGGGAAGTTTTATGAAAAACTGTTTTTT,TRBD1,NA,TRBV19,TRBJ1-4
CASSLYPGQGVLGRYEQYF,TGTGCCAGCAGTTTATACCCCGGCCAGGGGGTATTGGGTCGGTACGAGCAGTACTTC,TRBD1,NA,TRBV28,TRBJ2-7
CATSRDRVSYNEQFF,TGTGCCACCAGCAGAGACCGGGTCTCCTACAATGAGCAGTTCTTC,NA,NA,TRBV15,TRBJ2-1
CASKQGSTQPQHF,TGTGCCAGCAAACAGGGAAGTACTCAGCCCCAGCATTTT,NA,NA,TRBV6-5,TRBJ1-5
CASRDGSVYSNQPQHF,TGTGCCAGCAGGGACGGGAGTGTATATAGCAATCAGCCCCAGCATTTT,NA,NA,TRBV27,TRBJ1-5
CASSIGQGAFF,TGTGCCAGCAGCATCGGACAGGGAGCTTTCTTT,TRBD1,NA,TRBV11-2,TRBJ1-1
CASSPLRQGVGSNQPQHF,TGTGCCAGTAGTCCCCTCCGACAGGGGGTTGGCAGCAATCAGCCCCAGCATTTT,TRBD1,NA,TRBV19,TRBJ1-5
CASSQTGNNNQPQHF,TGTGCCAGCAGCCAGACAGGGAACAACAATCAGCCCCAGCATTTT,TRBD1,NA,TRBV6-1,TRBJ1-5
CASSLGLSGSLADTQYF,TGTGCCAGCAGCTTAGGCCTTAGCGGGAGCCTTGCAGATACGCAGTATTTT,TRBD2,NA,TRBV13,TRBJ2-3
CASRRPGTGFDTDTQYF,TGTGCCAGCAGACGTCCCGGGACAGGGTTCGACACAGATACGCAGTATTTT,TRBD1,NA,TRBV28,TRBJ2-3
CAWSVGVWDYSNQPQHF,TGTGCCTGGAGTGTGGGCGTTTGGGACTATAGCAATCAGCCCCAGCATTTT,NA,NA,TRBV30,TRBJ1-5
CASSRTGTSGTGEQFF,TGTGCCAGCAGCCGTACCGGGACTAGCGGGACCGGCGAGCAGTTCTTC,TRBD2,few,TRBV7-2,TRBJ2-1
CASSLWGEATEAFF,TGTGCCAGCAGCTTGTGGGGAGAGGCCACTGAAGCTTTCTTT,NA,NA,TRBV5-5,TRBJ1-1
CASSPRRDRLYEQYF,TGTGCCAGCTCACCAAGGCGGGACAGGCTCTACGAGCAGTACTTC,TRBD1,NA,TRBV18,TRBJ2-7
CASSLGQFSSYNEQFF,TGTGCCAGCAGCCTGGGACAGTTTAGCTCCTACAATGAGCAGTTCTTC,TRBD1,once,TRBV5-4,TRBJ2-1
CASSTPGGGLETQYF,TGTGCCAGCAGCACCCCGGGGGGCGGGTTAGAGACCCAGTACTTC,NA,NA,TRBV11-2,TRBJ2-5
CASSLNPGQVADHYGYTF,TGTGCCAGCAGCTTAAACCCGGGACAGGTAGCGGACCACTATGGCTACACCTTC,TRBD1,NA,TRBV7-2,TRBJ1-2
CASSLYSPQGASTGELFF,TGTGCCAGCTCACTCTACTCCCCACAGGGGGCGAGCACCGGGGAGCTGTTTTTT,TRBD1,NA,TRBV18,TRBJ2-2
CASSSLTTNEKLFF,TGTGCCAGCAGCTCCTTAACAACTAATGAAAAACTGTTTTTT,NA,NA,TRBV27,TRBJ1-4
CASSEPSQALEGYGYTF,TGTGCCAGCAGTGAACCAAGTCAGGCTTTGGAAGGCTATGGCTACACCTTC,NA,NA,TRBV2,TRBJ1-2
CASSILFRSNQPQHF,TGTGCCAGTAGTATATTGTTCCGTAGCAATCAGCCCCAGCATTTT,NA,NA,TRBV19,TRBJ1-5
CASSLGARRQYSNQPQHF,TGTGCCAGCAGTTTGGGGGCCAGGAGACAATATAGCAATCAGCCCCAGCATTTT,NA,NA,TRBV28,TRBJ1-5
CASQSTAMGYGYTF,TGTGCCAGCCAATCGACTGCGATGGGCTATGGCTACACCTTC,NA,NA,TRBV2,TRBJ1-2
CASNRQPYNEQFF,TGTGCCAGCAACCGACAGCCCTACAATGAGCAGTTCTTC,NA,NA,TRBV6-6,TRBJ2-1
CASSLRPADLQYF,TGTGCCAGCAGCTTAAGGCCGGCGGACTTGCAGTATTTT,NA,once,TRBV7-3,TRBJ2-3
CASSIAGGQGEAFF,TGTGCCAGTAGTATAGCAGGTGGACAGGGAGAAGCTTTCTTT,TRBD1,NA,TRBV19,TRBJ1-1
CASSITQGPILQFF,TGTGCCAGTAGCATTACACAGGGGCCCATCCTCCAGTTCTTC,TRBD1,NA,TRBV19,TRBJ2-1
CASSGRQGNTGELFF,TGTGCCAGCAGTGGTCGACAGGGAAACACCGGGGAGCTGTTTTTT,TRBD1,few,TRBV6-1,TRBJ2-2
CASSYFGGPNEKLFF,TGTGCCAGCAGTTACTTCGGGGGGCCGAATGAAAAACTGTTTTTT,NA,NA,TRBV6-6,TRBJ1-4
CASSLDRGFRTGNTIYF,TGTGCCAGCAGTTTGGACAGGGGATTCAGGACTGGAAACACCATATATTTT,TRBD1,few,TRBV28,TRBJ1-3
CASSSQTSGKTYEQYF,TGTGCCAGCAGTTCCCAGACTAGCGGAAAGACCTACGAGCAGTACTTC,TRBD2,NA,TRBV27,TRBJ2-7